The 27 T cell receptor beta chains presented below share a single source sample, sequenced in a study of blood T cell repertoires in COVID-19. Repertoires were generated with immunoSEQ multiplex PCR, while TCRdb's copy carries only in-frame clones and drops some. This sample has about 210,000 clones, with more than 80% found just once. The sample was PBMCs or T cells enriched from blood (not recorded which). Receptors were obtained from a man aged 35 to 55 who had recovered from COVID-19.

The CDR3 spells CASRLTGSEPLHF. The CDR3 DNA reads TGTGCCAGCAGACTGACAGGCTCGGAACCCCTCCACTTT. The chain links TRBV14 to TRBJ1-6; possibly TRBD1 for D (6 bases). The CDR3 loop spans 13 amino acids. Trimming removed 6 bases from V and 12 bases from J, with 15 bases in between. CDR1 SGHDN and CDR2 FVKESK come from the germline V gene.

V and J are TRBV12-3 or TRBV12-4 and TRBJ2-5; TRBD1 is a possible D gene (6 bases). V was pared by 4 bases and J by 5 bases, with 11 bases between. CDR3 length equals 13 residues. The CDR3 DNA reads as TGTGCCAGCAGTTCGAGGGGGTTGGAGACCCAGTACTTC. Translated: CASSSRGLETQYF.

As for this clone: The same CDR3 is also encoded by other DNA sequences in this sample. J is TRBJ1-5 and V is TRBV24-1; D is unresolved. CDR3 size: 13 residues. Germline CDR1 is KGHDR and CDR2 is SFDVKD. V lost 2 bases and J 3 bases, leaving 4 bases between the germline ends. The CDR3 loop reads CATSDSSNQPQHF. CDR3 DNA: TGTGCCACCAGTGATTCCTCCAATCAGCCCCAGCATTTT.

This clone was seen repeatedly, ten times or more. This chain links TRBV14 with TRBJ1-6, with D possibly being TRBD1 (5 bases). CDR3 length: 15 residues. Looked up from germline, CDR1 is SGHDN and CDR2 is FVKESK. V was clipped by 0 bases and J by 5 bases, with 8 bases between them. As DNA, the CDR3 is TGTGCCAGCAGCCAAGAGACAGTCCATAATTCACCCCTCCACTTT. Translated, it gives CASSQETVHNSPLHF.

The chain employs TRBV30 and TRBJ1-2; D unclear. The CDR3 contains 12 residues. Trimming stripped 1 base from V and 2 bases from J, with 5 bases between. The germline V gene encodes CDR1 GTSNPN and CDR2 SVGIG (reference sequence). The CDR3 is CAWSGQNYGYTF. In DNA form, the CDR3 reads TGTGCCTGGAGTGGGCAGAACTATGGCTACACCTTC.

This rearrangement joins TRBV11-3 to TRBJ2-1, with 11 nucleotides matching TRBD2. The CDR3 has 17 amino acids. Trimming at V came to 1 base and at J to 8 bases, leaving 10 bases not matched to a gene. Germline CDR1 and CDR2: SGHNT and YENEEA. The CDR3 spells CASSLGLAGSSTDEQFF. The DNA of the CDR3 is TGTGCCAGCAGCTTAGGACTAGCGGGGTCGAGCACGGATGAGCAGTTCTTC. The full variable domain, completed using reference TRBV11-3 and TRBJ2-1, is EAGVVQSPRYKIIEKKQPVAFWCNPISGHNTLYWYLQNLGQGPELLIRYENEEAVDDSQLPKDRFSAERLKGVDSTLKIQPAELGDSAVYLCASSLGLAGSSTDEQFFGPGTRLTVL.

The CDR3 nucleotides read TGTGCTAGTGGTTTGCGGGGGGCAGAGAACACCGGGGAGCTGTTTTTT. This gives the protein CASGLRGAENTGELFF. The chain links TRBV12-5 to TRBJ2-2, with D maybe TRBD2 (7 bases). The CDR3 covers 16 residues. CDR1 LGHNT and CDR2 FRNRAP come from the germline V gene. The germline V and J ends were trimmed by 2 bases and 1 base, with 11 bases remaining between them.

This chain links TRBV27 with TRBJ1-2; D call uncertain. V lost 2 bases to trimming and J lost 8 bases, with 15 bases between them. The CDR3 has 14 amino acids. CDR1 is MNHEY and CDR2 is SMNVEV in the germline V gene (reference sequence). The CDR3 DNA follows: TGTGCCAGCAGTTTAGGGCGGGCCCTGGGGGGCTACACCTTC. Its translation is CASSLGRALGGYTF.

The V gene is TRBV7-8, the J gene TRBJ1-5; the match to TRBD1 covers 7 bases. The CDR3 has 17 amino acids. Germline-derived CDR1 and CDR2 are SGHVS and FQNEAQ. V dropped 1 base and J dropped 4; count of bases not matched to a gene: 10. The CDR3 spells CASSLVERGQLNQPQHF. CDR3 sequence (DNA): TGTGCCAGCAGCTTAGTAGAGAGGGGACAGCTGAATCAGCCCCAGCATTTT.

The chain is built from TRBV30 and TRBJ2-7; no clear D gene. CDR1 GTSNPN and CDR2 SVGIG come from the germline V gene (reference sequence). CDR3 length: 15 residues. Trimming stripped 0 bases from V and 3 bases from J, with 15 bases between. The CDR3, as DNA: TGTGCCTGGAGTGTACGGTATACCAAACGCTACGAGCAGTACTTC. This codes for CAWSVRYTKRYEQYF.

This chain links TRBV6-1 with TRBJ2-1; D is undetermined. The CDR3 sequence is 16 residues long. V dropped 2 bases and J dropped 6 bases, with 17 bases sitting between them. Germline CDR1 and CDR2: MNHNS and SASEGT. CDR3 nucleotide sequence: TGTGCCAGCAGTGAAAGGCTGCTAGGAGCAAGCAATGAGCAGTTCTTC. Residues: CASSERLLGASNEQFF.

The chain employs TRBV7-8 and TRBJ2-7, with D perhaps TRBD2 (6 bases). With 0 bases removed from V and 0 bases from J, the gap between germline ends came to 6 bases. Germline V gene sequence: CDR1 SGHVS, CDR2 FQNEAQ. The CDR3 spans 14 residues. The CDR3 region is CASSLAGSSYEQYF. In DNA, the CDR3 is TGTGCCAGCAGCTTAGCCGGGAGCTCCTACGAGCAGTACTTC.

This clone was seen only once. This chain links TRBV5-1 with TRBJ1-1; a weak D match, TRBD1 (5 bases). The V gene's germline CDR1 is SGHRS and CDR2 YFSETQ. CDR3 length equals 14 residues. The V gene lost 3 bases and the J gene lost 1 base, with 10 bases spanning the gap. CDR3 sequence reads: CASSSGQWNTEAFF. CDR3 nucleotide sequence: TGCGCCAGCAGCTCAGGACAATGGAACACTGAAGCTTTCTTT.

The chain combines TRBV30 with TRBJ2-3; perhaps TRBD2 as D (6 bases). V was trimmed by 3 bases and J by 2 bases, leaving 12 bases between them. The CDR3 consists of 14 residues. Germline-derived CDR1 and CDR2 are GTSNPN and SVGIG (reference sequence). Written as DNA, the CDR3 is TGTGCCTGGAGAGCCCTAGCGCTCACAGATACGCAGTATTTT. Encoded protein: CAWRALALTDTQYF.

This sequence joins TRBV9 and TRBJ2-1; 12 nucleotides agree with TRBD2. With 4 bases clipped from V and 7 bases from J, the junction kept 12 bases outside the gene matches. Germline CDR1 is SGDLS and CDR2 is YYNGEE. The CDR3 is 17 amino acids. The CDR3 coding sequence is TGTGCCAGCAGCCTCCGGACTAGCGGGGTCAAGGGAAATGAGCAGTTCTTC. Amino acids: CASSLRTSGVKGNEQFF.

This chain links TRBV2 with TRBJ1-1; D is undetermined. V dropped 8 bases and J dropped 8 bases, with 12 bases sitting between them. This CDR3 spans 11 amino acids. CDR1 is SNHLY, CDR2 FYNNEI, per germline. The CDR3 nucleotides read TGTGCCAGCCGGTCTAACAGAGAAGCTTTCTTT. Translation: CASRSNREAFF.

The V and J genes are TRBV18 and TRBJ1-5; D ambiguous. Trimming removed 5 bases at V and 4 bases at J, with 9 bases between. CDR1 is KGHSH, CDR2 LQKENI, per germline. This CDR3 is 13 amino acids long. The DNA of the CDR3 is TGTGCCAGCTCAATGGCCAGAAATCAGCCCCAGCATTTT. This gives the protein CASSMARNQPQHF.

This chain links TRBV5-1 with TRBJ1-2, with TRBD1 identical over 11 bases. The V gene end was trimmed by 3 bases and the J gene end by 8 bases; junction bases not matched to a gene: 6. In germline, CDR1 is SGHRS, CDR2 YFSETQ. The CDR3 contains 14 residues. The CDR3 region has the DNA TGCGCCAGCAGCTGGCAGGGACAGGGGGTAGGCTACACCTTC. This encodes CASSWQGQGVGYTF.

The CDR3 spells CASSPTASYGYTF. The CDR3 DNA reads as TGTGCCAGCAGCCCGACAGCCTCCTATGGCTACACCTTC. The chain is built from TRBV3-1 (or the pseudogene TRBV3-2) and TRBJ1-2; the D gene is possibly TRBD1 (5 bases). The CDR3 sequence is 13 residues long. V was pared by 4 bases and J by 4 bases, with 10 bases between. Germline CDR1 reads LGHDT; CDR2 reads YNNKEL (reference sequence).

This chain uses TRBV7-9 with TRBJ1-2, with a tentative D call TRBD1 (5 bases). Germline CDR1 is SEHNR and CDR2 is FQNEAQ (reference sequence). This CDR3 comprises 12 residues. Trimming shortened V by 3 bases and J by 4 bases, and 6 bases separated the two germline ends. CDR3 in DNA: TGTGCCAGCAGCTTCGACAGCTATGGCTACACCTTC. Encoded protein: CASSFDSYGYTF.

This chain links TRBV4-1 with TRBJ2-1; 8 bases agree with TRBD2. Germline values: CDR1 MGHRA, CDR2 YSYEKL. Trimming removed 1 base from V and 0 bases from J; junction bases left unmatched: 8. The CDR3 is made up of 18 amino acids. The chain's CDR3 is CASSQASIAGTSYNEQFF. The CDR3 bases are TGCGCCAGCAGCCAAGCGTCAATAGCGGGGACCTCCTACAATGAGCAGTTCTTC.

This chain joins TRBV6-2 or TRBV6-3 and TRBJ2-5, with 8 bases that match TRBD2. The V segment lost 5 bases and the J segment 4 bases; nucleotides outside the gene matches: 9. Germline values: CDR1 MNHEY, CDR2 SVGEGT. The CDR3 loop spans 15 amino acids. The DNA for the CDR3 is TGTGCCAGCAGTCGAGCGGGAGTGGTGGGAGAGACCCAGTACTTC. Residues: CASSRAGVVGETQYF.

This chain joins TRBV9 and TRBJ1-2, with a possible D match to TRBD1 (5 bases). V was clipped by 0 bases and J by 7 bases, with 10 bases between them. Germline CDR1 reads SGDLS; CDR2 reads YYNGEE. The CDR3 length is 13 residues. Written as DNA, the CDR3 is TGTGCCAGCAGCGTAGTAGAGACAGTTGGCTACACCTTC. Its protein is CASSVVETVGYTF.

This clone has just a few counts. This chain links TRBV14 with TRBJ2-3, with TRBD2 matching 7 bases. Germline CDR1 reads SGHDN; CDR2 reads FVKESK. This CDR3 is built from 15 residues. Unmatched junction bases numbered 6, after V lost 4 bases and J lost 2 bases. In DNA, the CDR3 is TGTGCCAGCAGCCTTAGCGGGCCCACCACAGATACGCAGTATTTT. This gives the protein CASSLSGPTTDTQYF.

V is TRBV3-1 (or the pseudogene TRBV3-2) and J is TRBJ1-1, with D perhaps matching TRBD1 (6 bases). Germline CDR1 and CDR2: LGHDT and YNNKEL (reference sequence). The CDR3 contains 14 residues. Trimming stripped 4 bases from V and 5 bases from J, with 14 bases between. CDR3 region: CASSPTWGRTEAFF. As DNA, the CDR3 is TGTGCCAGCAGCCCCACCTGGGGGCGTACTGAAGCTTTCTTT.

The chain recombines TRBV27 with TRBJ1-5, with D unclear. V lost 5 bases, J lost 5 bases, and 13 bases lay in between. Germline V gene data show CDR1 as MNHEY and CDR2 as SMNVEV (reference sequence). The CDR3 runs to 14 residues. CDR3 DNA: TGTGCCAGCAGTCCCCAGAGGAGAGATCAGCCCCAGCATTTT. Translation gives CASSPQRRDQPQHF.

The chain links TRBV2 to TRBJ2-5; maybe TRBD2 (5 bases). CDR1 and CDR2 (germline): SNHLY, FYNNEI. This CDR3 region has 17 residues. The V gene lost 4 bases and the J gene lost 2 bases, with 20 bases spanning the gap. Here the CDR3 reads CASSALVGRGSQETQYF. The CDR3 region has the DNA TGTGCCAGCAGTGCCTTGGTGGGGAGAGGGTCGCAAGAGACCCAGTACTTC.